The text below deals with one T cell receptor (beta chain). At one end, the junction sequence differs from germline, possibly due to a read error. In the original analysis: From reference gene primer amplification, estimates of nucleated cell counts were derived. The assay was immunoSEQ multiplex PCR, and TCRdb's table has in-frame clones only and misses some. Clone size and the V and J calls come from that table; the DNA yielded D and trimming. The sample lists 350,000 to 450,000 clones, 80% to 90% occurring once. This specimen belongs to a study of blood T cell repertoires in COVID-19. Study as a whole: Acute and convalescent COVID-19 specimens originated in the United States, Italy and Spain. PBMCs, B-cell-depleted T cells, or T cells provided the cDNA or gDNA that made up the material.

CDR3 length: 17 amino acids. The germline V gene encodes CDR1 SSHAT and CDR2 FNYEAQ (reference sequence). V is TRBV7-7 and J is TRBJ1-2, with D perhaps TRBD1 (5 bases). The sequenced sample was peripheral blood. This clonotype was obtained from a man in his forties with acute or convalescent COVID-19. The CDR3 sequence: CASSLVPSVSGRYGYTF. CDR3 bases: TGTGCTAGCAGCTTAGTCCCTTCGGTGTCAGGGCGTTATGGCTACACCTTC.